The rows below give T cell receptor beta chains drawn from one sample of a study of PD-1 blockade in classical Hodgkin lymphoma. Data came from immunoSEQ multiplex PCR; TCRdb stores just in-frame clones and leaves some out. The sample has approximately 49,000 clones; more than 75% are singletons. The specimen was peripheral blood mononuclear cells (PBMCs), collected before the fourth cycle of nivolumab. These receptors all come from a human donor with classical Hodgkin lymphoma. CDR3s include the opening cysteine and the closing phenylalanine or tryptophan. The D gene is left open where the match is weak. A row's size may be missing; if present it is once, few, many or a size class.

few	TRBV6-1	-	TRBJ1-1	TGTGCCAGCAACTCGGGGGGACGGGTTGCTTTCTTT	CASNSGGRVAFF
-	TRBV29-1	-	TRBJ2-7	TGCAGCGTTGGGGTTGGGTCCGACGAGCAGTACTTC	CSVGVGSDEQYF
-	TRBV9	-	TRBJ2-5	TGTGCCAGCAGCCAGGACCTGGGAGAGACCCAGTACTTC	CASSQDLGETQYF
-	TRBV28	-	TRBJ2-3	TGTGCCAGCAGTTTAATACCTAGCTCCACAGATACGCAGTATTTT	CASSLIPSSTDTQYF
-	TRBV7-8	-	TRBJ1-2	TGTGCCAGCAGCTCCTTAACCGGGGGAATGGGCGGCTACACCTTC	CASSSLTGGMGGYTF
once	TRBV9	TRBD2	TRBJ2-1	TGTGCCAGCAGCCCCACTAGCGGGAGGGTAGACTTCAATGAGCAGTTCTTC	CASSPTSGRVDFNEQFF
-	TRBV13	TRBD1	TRBJ2-5	TGTGCCAGCAGCTTACAGGGGGCGCGAGAGACCCAGTACTTC	CASSLQGARETQYF
-	TRBV28	TRBD1	TRBJ1-2	TGTGCCAGCACACAGGGACAGCTCTATGGCTACACCTTC	CASTQGQLYGYTF
-	TRBV7-2	-	TRBJ1-3	TGTGCCAGCAGCTTAGAAGGCCCATACTCTGGAAACACCATATATTTT	CASSLEGPYSGNTIYF
-	TRBV5-1	-	TRBJ1-6	TGCGCCAGCAGCTCGACCTACCCTCCGGGAATAAATTCACCCCTCCACTTT	CASSSTYPPGINSPLHF
medium-sized	TRBV7-9	-	TRBJ1-1	TGTGCCAGCAGCTTAGAAGGGGGAGAAGCTTTCTTT	CASSLEGGEAFF
-	TRBV4-1	TRBD1	TRBJ2-5	TGCGCCAGCGGATCCGGGACAGGGGAAGAGACCCAGTACTTC	CASGSGTGEETQYF
-	TRBV7-9	-	TRBJ1-2	TGTGCCAGCAGCTTAGTAACGATTGGAGGGCCGGGTGGCTACACCTTC	CASSLVTIGGPGGYTF
-	TRBV15	-	TRBJ1-3	TGTGCCACCAGCATCCTAAAGGAGGCGAGGGGTTACGGAAACACCATATATTTT	CATSILKEARGYGNTIYF
-	TRBV7-9	TRBD2	TRBJ2-3	TGTGCCAGCAGCTTAGCGGCCACCGGGGGGAAGTATTTT	CASSLAATGGKYF
-	TRBV2	-	TRBJ1-1	TGTGCCAGCAGTGAATTTGAGACACCCCTCACGAACACTGAAGCTTTCTTT	CASSEFETPLTNTEAFF
-	TRBV27	-	TRBJ1-6	TGTGCCAGCAGTTTCGACGTAATGTCCTATAATTCACCCCTCCACTTT	CASSFDVMSYNSPLHF
-	TRBV5-1	-	TRBJ1-2	TGCGCCAGCAGCTTGGGACAGCCTAACTATGGCTACACCTTC	CASSLGQPNYGYTF
-	TRBV28	TRBD2	TRBJ2-7	TGTGCCAGCGACGGGGGGGGCAGCTCCTACGAGCAGTACTTC	CASDGGGSSYEQYF
-	TRBV6-5	-	TRBJ2-7	TGTGCCAGCAGTGAGACCCGAGAAGGCTGGCAGTACTTC	CASSETREGWQYF
once	TRBV7-3	-	TRBJ2-3	TGTGCCAGCAGCTCGTCAGGGGATACGCAGTATTTT	CASSSSGDTQYF
-	TRBV27	-	TRBJ1-1	TGTGCCAGCAGTTATCTCCCCGAGAACACTGAAGCTTTCTTT	CASSYLPENTEAFF
-	TRBV20-1	-	TRBJ2-3	TGCAGTGCTAGTCCTGGGGATACGCAGTATTTT	CSASPGDTQYF
-	TRBV5-4	TRBD2	TRBJ2-1	TGTGCCAGCAGCTTGAATGGACGGGGAGGGCTAGGCAATGAGCAGTTCTTC	CASSLNGRGGLGNEQFF